The 21 T cell receptor beta chains below were found in one sample sequenced in a study of blood T cell repertoires in COVID-19. The data were produced by immunoSEQ multiplex PCR, yet TCRdb's version contains in-frame clones alone and is incomplete. The sample carries around 400,000 clones, around nine tenths recorded once. Sample: PBMCs or T cells enriched from blood (not recorded which). The source of these receptors is a woman younger than 35 who had been exposed to COVID-19.

The chain uses TRBV28 and TRBJ2-1; tentative D call: TRBD1 (6 bases). This CDR3 has 15 amino acids. The V gene's germline CDR1 is MDHEN and CDR2 SYDVKM. Trimming shortened V by 3 bases and J by 6 bases, and 15 bases separated the two germline ends. CDR3 sequence: CASSFNWGLINEQFF. The CDR3 nucleotides read TGTGCCAGCAGTTTCAACTGGGGGCTGATCAATGAGCAGTTCTTC. The whole variable domain, remainder taken from reference TRBV28 and TRBJ2-1, is DVKVTQSSRYLVKRTGEKVFLECVQDMDHENMFWYRQDPGLGLRLIYFSYDVKMKEKGDIPEGYSVSREKKERFSLILESASTNQTSMYLCASSFNWGLINEQFFGPGTRLTVL.

A word on this clone: Germline and junction disagree at one end, which may indicate a read error. This rearrangement joins TRBV7-6 to TRBJ1-2, with D perhaps TRBD1 (5 bases). Germline V CDR1 and CDR2: SGHVS, FNYEAQ. This CDR3 is 15 amino acids long. CDR3 in amino acids: CASSVASGTVHGYTF. In nucleotides, the CDR3 is TGTGCCAGCAGCGTAGCCTCCGGGACTGTCCATGGCTACACCTTC.

The chain couples TRBV4-3 to TRBJ2-7, with 7 bases matching TRBD2. The CDR3 has 15 amino acids. Germline CDR1 is LGHNA and CDR2 is YSLEER. The ends lost 4 bases at V and 3 bases at J; junction bases unmatched: 9. For the CDR3, the DNA is TGCGCCAGCAGCCCCCGAGGAGCGGGGATCTACGAGCAGTACTTC. Translating it yields CASSPRGAGIYEQYF.

The CDR3 DNA reads as TGTGCCATCAGTCCAGGGATGAATCAGCCCCAGCATTTT. This translates into CAISPGMNQPQHF. The J gene is TRBJ1-5, the V gene TRBV10-3; tentatively, D is TRBD1 (5 bases). The CDR3 sequence is 13 residues long. Per germline, CDR1 ENHRY and CDR2 SYGVKD. V lost 5 bases and J 4 bases, leaving 9 bases between the germline ends.

As DNA, the CDR3 is TGTGCCAGCAGCTTACTCAGGGGGACAGATACGCAGTATTTT. Translating gives CASSLLRGTDTQYF. V and J are TRBV11-2 and TRBJ2-3; 7 bases agree with TRBD1. V lost 2 bases, J lost 3 bases, and 2 bases stayed unmatched. From germline, CDR1 is SGHAT and CDR2 FQNNGV. The CDR3 extends over 14 amino acids.

The chain joins TRBV18 to TRBJ1-1, with D uncertain. The CDR3 contains 14 residues. Trimming cost V 4 bases and J 5 bases, with 14 bases left between them. Germline assignment: CDR1 KGHSH and CDR2 LQKENI. The CDR3 here is CASSQPEGWTEAFF. The CDR3 DNA reads as TGTGCCAGCTCACAACCGGAGGGATGGACTGAAGCTTTCTTT.

This CDR3 is CASSSGQGASYNSPLHF. CDR3 coding DNA: TGCGCCAGCAGCTCAGGACAGGGGGCATCCTATAATTCACCCCTCCACTTT. V gene TRBV5-1 combines with J gene TRBJ1-6; 11 nucleotides agree with TRBD1. In germline, CDR1 is SGHRS, CDR2 YFSETQ. Trimming at V came to 3 bases and at J to 1 base, leaving 3 bases not matched to a gene. The CDR3 is made up of 17 amino acids.

This clone was seen only once. The CDR3 region is CASSPPGEQFF. As DNA, the CDR3 is TGTGCCAGCTCACCGCCGGGTGAGCAGTTCTTC. The chain joins TRBV18 to TRBJ2-1; no clear D gene. Trimming stripped 3 bases from V and 9 bases from J, with 6 bases between. The CDR3 covers 11 residues. CDR1 and CDR2 from the germline V gene are KGHSH and LQKENI.

This chain connects TRBV7-2 to TRBJ1-5; D call uncertain. CDR1 and CDR2 from the germline V gene are SGHTA and FQGNSA. V was trimmed by 1 base and J by 4 bases, leaving 5 bases between them. There are 13 residues in the CDR3. CDR3 loop: CASSLEPNQPQHF. DNA of the CDR3: TGTGCCAGCAGCTTAGAGCCAAATCAGCCCCAGCATTTT.

V gene TRBV4-1 combines with J gene TRBJ2-2; maybe TRBD1 (5 bases). The germline CDR1 and CDR2 sequences are MGHRA and YSYEKL. This CDR3 comprises 17 residues. Trimming pared 4 bases from V and 2 bases from J, leaving 17 bases between. Written as DNA, the CDR3 is TGCGCCAGCAGCCCCCCCGTGGCAGGGCGCAACACCGGGGAGCTGTTTTTT. Translated, it gives CASSPPVAGRNTGELFF.

V usage is TRBV18 and J usage is TRBJ1-2; 10 positions agree with TRBD1. The CDR3 has 19 residues. V lost 5 bases to trimming and J lost 2 bases; unmatched junction nucleotides: 17. Germline assignment: CDR1 KGHSH and CDR2 LQKENI. The CDR3 here is CASSSTTPTGGYLNYGYTF. DNA for the CDR3: TGTGCCAGCTCATCAACAACTCCGACAGGGGGCTATTTAAACTATGGCTACACCTTC.

Notes on this clone: Germline and junction disagree at one end, which may indicate a read error. This chain joins TRBV5-6 and TRBJ1-2, with 7 bases lining up with TRBD1. The CDR3 consists of 15 residues. Germline V lookup: CDR1 SGHDT, CDR2 YYEEEE. CDR3: CASRTGPQANYGYIF. DNA of the CDR3: TGTGCCAGCAGGACAGGGCCTCAAGCTAACTATGGCTACATCTTC.

The chain recombines TRBV29-1 with TRBJ2-7; 7 nucleotides align to TRBD1. In germline, CDR1 is SQVTM, CDR2 ANQGSEA. J was trimmed by 2 bases and V by 7 bases; bases with no gene match: 17. This CDR3 is built from 16 residues. CDR3 in DNA: TGCAGCGCCGCCTCGGACAGGAGCGAATACACCTACGAGCAGTACTTC. Amino acid sequence: CSAASDRSEYTYEQYF.

In DNA form, the CDR3 reads TGTGCCACCAGCAGAGATCTCGCAGGGGGTGAGACCCAGTACTTC. Amino acid sequence: CATSRDLAGGETQYF. J is TRBJ2-5 and V is TRBV15, with 7 bases that match TRBD1. The germline V gene encodes CDR1 LNHNV and CDR2 YYDKDF (reference sequence). V lost 0 bases and J lost 5; bases outside the gene matches: 6. The CDR3 length is 15 residues.

The V and J genes are TRBV14 and TRBJ1-2; the D is unclear. This CDR3 contains 17 residues. In germline, CDR1 is SGHDN, CDR2 FVKESK. The V and J ends lost 0 bases and 3 bases respectively, with 17 bases between them. This CDR3 is CASSQDWGRGIDYGYTF. CDR3 bases: TGTGCCAGCAGCCAAGATTGGGGTCGCGGGATTGACTATGGCTACACCTTC.

The chain combines TRBV19 with TRBJ1-2, with D maybe TRBD1 (5 bases). Per the germline V gene, CDR1 is LNHDA and CDR2 is SQIVND (reference sequence). V gave up 7 bases and J gave up 4 bases, with 19 bases separating them. There are 15 residues in the CDR3. CDR3 sequence: CASIPREGLGYGYTF. The CDR3 DNA follows: TGTGCCAGTATCCCTCGGGAGGGGCTTGGCTATGGCTACACCTTC.

This clone was seen only once. The chain uses TRBV27 and TRBJ2-3, with 7 bases identical to TRBD1. Trimming at V came to 2 bases and at J to 2 bases, leaving 7 bases not matched to a gene. This CDR3 region has 16 residues. CDR1 MNHEY and CDR2 SMNVEV come from the germline V gene (reference sequence). The CDR3 protein is CASSLIGGWATDTQYF. The CDR3 DNA reads TGTGCCAGCAGTTTAATAGGGGGCTGGGCCACAGATACGCAGTATTTT.

This chain connects TRBV5-1 to TRBJ2-5; D may be TRBD2 (6 bases). The CDR3 has 16 residues. Per the germline V gene, CDR1 is SGHRS and CDR2 is YFSETQ. V was clipped by 0 bases and J by 2 bases, with 14 bases between them. This CDR3 is CASSLGLAHEQETQYF. In DNA form, the CDR3 reads TGCGCCAGCAGCTTGGGGCTAGCGCACGAACAAGAGACCCAGTACTTC.

This clone was seen more than once but under ten times. V usage is TRBV2 and J usage is TRBJ2-5; no clear D. The germline gives CDR1 SNHLY, CDR2 FYNNEI. Trimming removed 7 bases at V and 5 bases at J, with 11 bases between. This CDR3 has 12 residues. The CDR3 nucleotides read TGTGCCAGCAAAGAGGATGGGGAGACCCAGTACTTC. It yields the protein CASKEDGETQYF.

J is TRBJ2-7 and V is TRBV7-2; 7 bases map to TRBD1. The CDR3 is 14 residues long. With V trimmed by 3 bases and J by 6 bases, 8 bases remained unmatched. The germline V gene encodes CDR1 SGHTA and CDR2 FQGNSA. CDR3 nucleotides: TGTGCCAGCAGCTTCCGCGACAGGGCAGGCGAGCAGTACTTC. Protein sequence: CASSFRDRAGEQYF.

This chain joins TRBV4-3 and TRBJ1-1; no firm D call. This CDR3 spans 15 amino acids. Germline CDR1 and CDR2: LGHNA and YSLEER. V dropped 0 bases and J dropped 1 base, with 9 bases sitting between them. The CDR3: CASSQEMAGNTEAFF. CDR3 DNA: TGCGCCAGCAGCCAAGAGATGGCAGGGAACACTGAAGCTTTCTTT.